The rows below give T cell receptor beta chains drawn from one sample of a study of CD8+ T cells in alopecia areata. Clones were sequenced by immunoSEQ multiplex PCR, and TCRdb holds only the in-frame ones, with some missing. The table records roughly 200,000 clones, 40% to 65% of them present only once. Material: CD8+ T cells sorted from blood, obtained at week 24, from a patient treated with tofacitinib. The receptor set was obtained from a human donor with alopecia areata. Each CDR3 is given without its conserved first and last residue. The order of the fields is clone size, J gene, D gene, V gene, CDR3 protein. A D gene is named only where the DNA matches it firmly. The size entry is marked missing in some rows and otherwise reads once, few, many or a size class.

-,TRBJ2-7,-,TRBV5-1,ASSSVDSYEQY
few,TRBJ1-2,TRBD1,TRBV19,ASSMGQGRGYT
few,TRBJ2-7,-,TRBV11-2,ASSLEYSPSYEQY
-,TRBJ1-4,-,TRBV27,ASSPGTGNNEKLF
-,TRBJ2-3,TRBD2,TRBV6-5,ASSPLAGGRDTQY
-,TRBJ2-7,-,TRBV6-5,ASSSSPWLEQY
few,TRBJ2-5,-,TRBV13,ASSLSREETQY
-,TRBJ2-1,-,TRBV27,ASSFREAVSFPQQF
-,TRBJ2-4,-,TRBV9,ASSPGQGAKNIQY
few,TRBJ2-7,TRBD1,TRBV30,AWSAGTGAYEQY
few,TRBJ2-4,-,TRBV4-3,ASSQDRYRGIQY
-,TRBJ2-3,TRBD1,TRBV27,ASSHQGDSTDTQY
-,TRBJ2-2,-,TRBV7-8,ASSPAVAGELF
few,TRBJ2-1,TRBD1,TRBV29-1,SVSGGDKNEQF
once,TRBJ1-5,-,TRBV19,ASSMGRVPQPQH
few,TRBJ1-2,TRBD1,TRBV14,ASSQDHRGLYGYT
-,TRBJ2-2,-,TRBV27,ASSLQPTGELF
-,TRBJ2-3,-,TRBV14,ASSQDTRSLDYTQY
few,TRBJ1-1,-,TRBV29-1,SVVRESNTEAF
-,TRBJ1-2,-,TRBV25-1,ASREGSGYT
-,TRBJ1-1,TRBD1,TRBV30,AWSPGGANTEAF
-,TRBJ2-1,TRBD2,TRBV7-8,ASSPSAGSGDYNEQF
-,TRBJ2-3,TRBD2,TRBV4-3,ASSQDASGGADTQY